One sample yielded the 20 T cell receptor beta chains listed below, sequenced in a study of T cell responses to AZD1222 COVID-19 vaccine. Assay used: immunoSEQ multiplex PCR; TCRdb lists only in-frame clones, some missing. The table lists around 210,000 clones, roughly 94% of them singletons. Sequencing was performed on peripheral blood, taken 28 days after the second dose of the MenACWY control vaccine. The source is an adult who received the MenACWY meningococcal vaccine as a control.

The V gene is TRBV5-5, the J gene TRBJ1-1; 7 positions agree with TRBD1. Germline-derived CDR1 and CDR2 are SGHKS and YYEKEE (reference sequence). The CDR3 runs 16 residues. Trimming took 0 bases from V and 4 from J; bases not matched to a gene: 9. CDR3 loop: CASSLGTGRRSTEAFF. CDR3 sequence (DNA): TGTGCCAGCAGCTTGGGGACAGGTAGACGGAGCACTGAAGCTTTCTTT.

The chain has TRBV5-4 and TRBJ1-2; a weak D match, TRBD1 (5 bases). Trimming removed 0 bases from V and 4 bases from J, with 10 bases in between. The CDR3 is 14 amino acids. Per the germline V gene, CDR1 is SGHNT and CDR2 is YYREEE (reference sequence). The CDR3 DNA reads TGTGCCAGCAGCTTGGGGGGGACCGGCTATGGCTACACCTTC. It codes for CASSLGGTGYGYTF.

The V and J genes are TRBV5-1 and TRBJ2-3, with TRBD1 matching over 9 bases. CDR3 length equals 15 residues. Germline CDR1 SGHRS, CDR2 YFSETQ. The junction had 4 bases not matched to a gene; V was cut back by 4 bases and J by 1 base. The CDR3 sequence: CASSRTGVGTDTQYF. Here the CDR3 DNA reads TGCGCCAGCAGCCGGACAGGGGTGGGCACAGATACGCAGTATTTT.

The chain employs TRBV19 and TRBJ2-6, with D unclear. The CDR3 length is 15 residues. With 1 base removed from V and 1 base from J, the gap between germline ends came to 5 bases. CDR1 is LNHDA, CDR2 SQIVND, per germline (reference sequence). CDR3: CASSIVTSGANVLTF. In DNA form, the CDR3 reads TGTGCCAGTAGTATAGTGACATCTGGGGCCAACGTCCTGACTTTC. The whole variable domain, filled in from reference TRBV19 and TRBJ2-6, reads DGGITQSPKYLFRKEGQNVTLSCEQNLNHDAMYWYRQDPGQGLRLIYYSQIVNDFQKGDIAEGYSVSREKKESFPLTVTSAQKNPTAFYLCASSIVTSGANVLTFGAGSRLTVL.

The gene calls are TRBV5-1 and TRBJ1-1; TRBD1 agrees at 7 bases. The germline V gene encodes CDR1 SGHRS and CDR2 YFSETQ. J was trimmed by 10 bases and V by 4 bases; bases with no gene match: 4. The length of the CDR3 is 11 residues. The CDR3 sequence: CASSEGAGAFF. CDR3 coding DNA: TGCGCCAGCAGCGAGGGGGCTGGAGCTTTCTTT.

The gene calls are TRBV7-3 and TRBJ2-2; D may be TRBD2 (5 bases). Trimming removed 4 bases from V and 3 bases from J, with 15 bases in between. Per germline, CDR1 SGHTA and CDR2 FQGTGA. The CDR3 is 16 amino acids. As DNA, the CDR3 is TGTGCCAGCAGCTCCCTAGGACTGGCCGACACCGGGGAGCTGTTTTTT. This translates into CASSSLGLADTGELFF.

J is TRBJ2-1 and V is TRBV6-4, with 12 nucleotides matching TRBD1. V lost 8 bases, J lost 8 bases, and 7 bases stayed unmatched. CDR3 length: 14 amino acids. Per the germline V gene, CDR1 is MRHNA and CDR2 is SNTAGT. The CDR3 here is CASSGTGGMDEQFF. The CDR3 DNA is TGTGCCAGCTCCGGGACAGGGGGCATGGATGAGCAGTTCTTC.

The rearrangement links TRBV7-3 to TRBJ2-1, with D possibly matching TRBD2 (6 bases). Per the germline V gene, CDR1 is SGHTA and CDR2 is FQGTGA. This CDR3 region has 16 residues. V lost 1 base to trimming and J lost 4 bases, with 14 bases between them. The CDR3 DNA follows: TGTGCCAGCAGCTTAAAGCGGCGGGGCGGGTACAATGAGCAGTTCTTC. Amino acids: CASSLKRRGGYNEQFF.

V is TRBV11-2 and J is TRBJ1-4; D is uncertain. CDR1 SGHAT and CDR2 FQNNGV come from the germline V gene. This CDR3 is 14 amino acids long. Trimming took off 4 bases at V and 2 bases at J, with 8 bases between the two ends. The CDR3 DNA reads as TGTGCCAGCAGCTCTACCGGCACTAATGAAAAACTGTTTTTT. This codes for CASSSTGTNEKLFF.

This clone was counted between two and nine times. The genes are TRBV23-1 and TRBJ2-1; D remains unclear. TRBV23-1 is labeled an ORF, and its function is uncertain. The CDR3 is 16 residues long. Deletions cut 3 bases from V and 0 bases from J, with 12 bases between. For the CDR3, the DNA is TGCGCCAGCAGTCATCTTACACTCAGCTCCTACAATGAGCAGTTCTTC. As protein: CASSHLTLSSYNEQFF.

This clone was picked up one time. This chain links TRBV5-4 with TRBJ2-2, with 8 positions matching TRBD2. With V trimmed by 5 bases and J by 1 base, 4 bases remained unmatched. Germline values: CDR1 SGHNT, CDR2 YYREEE (reference sequence). There are 15 residues in the CDR3. The CDR3 is CASSRAGVNTGELFF. As DNA, the CDR3 is TGTGCCAGCAGTCGAGCGGGGGTGAACACCGGGGAGCTGTTTTTT.

Only one count was recorded for this clone. Here the CDR3 DNA reads TGTGCCAGCAGTTTAAGCGGGTCAGGGGATACGCAGTATTTT. Amino acids: CASSLSGSGDTQYF. J is TRBJ2-3 and V is TRBV28, with a possible D match to TRBD2 (6 bases). Trimming took 2 bases from V and 6 from J, leaving 12 bases between them. The CDR3 length is 14 residues. CDR1 MDHEN and CDR2 SYDVKM come from the germline V gene.

The V call is TRBV21-1, the J call TRBJ1-2. TRBV21-1 is marked as a pseudogene. The CDR3 sequence is 21 residues long. CDR3 sequence (DNA): TGTGCCAGCAGCAAATCATGGGGGGGGACGCTGCCGAGCCGGGAATGCTATGGCTACACCTTC. Protein: CASSKSWGGTLPSRECYGYTF.

The table lists this clone with a few counts. The rearrangement joins TRBV6-5 to TRBJ2-1, with 8 bases identical to TRBD1. Germline-derived CDR1 and CDR2 are MNHEY and SVGAGI. Trimming cost V 5 bases and J 7 bases; bases outside gene matches: 7. The CDR3 is 14 amino acids. The CDR3, as DNA: TGTGCCAGCAGTCCCCGACAGGGGAGGAATGAGCAGTTCTTC. It translates to CASSPRQGRNEQFF.

The chain employs TRBV10-3 and TRBJ2-3, with 10 bases aligning to TRBD1. The length of the CDR3 is 16 residues. The trim removed 0 bases at V and 6 bases at J, leaving 6 bases unmatched. The germline gives CDR1 ENHRY, CDR2 SYGVKD. The CDR3 here is CAISESQGTGVDTQYF. The CDR3 DNA is TGTGCCATCAGTGAGTCCCAGGGGACAGGGGTGGATACGCAGTATTTT.

The V call is TRBV28, the J call TRBJ1-3; TRBD1 aligns across 8 bases. J gave up 4 bases and V 3 bases, and 2 bases lay outside the gene matches. Germline CDR1 MDHEN, CDR2 SYDVKM. The CDR3 is 14 amino acids. As DNA, the CDR3 is TGTGCCAGCAGTTTGACAGGGGCGGGAAACACCATATATTTT. It specifies CASSLTGAGNTIYF.

The genes are TRBV21-1 and TRBJ2-2. TRBV21-1 is assigned pseudogene status. CDR3 length: 17 amino acids. The CDR3 reads CASSTYLLGSNTGELFF. DNA of the CDR3: TGTGCCAGCAGCACCTACTTATTGGGGTCGAACACCGGGGAGCTGTTTTTT.

This chain joins TRBV19 and TRBJ1-2; 8 bases map to TRBD1. This CDR3 has 17 amino acids. The germline V gene encodes CDR1 LNHDA and CDR2 SQIVND (reference sequence). With V trimmed by 5 bases and J by 3 bases, 14 bases remained unmatched. The CDR3 DNA is TGTGCCAGTAGTCGCGTGATATCCAGGGGGCGCGACTATGGCTACACCTTC. This encodes CASSRVISRGRDYGYTF.

The chain joins TRBV5-1 to TRBJ2-5; D is perhaps TRBD1 or TRBD2 (5 bases each). V gave up 1 base and J gave up 3 bases, with 19 bases separating them. Germline V gene sequence: CDR1 SGHRS, CDR2 YFSETQ. The CDR3 covers 17 residues. CDR3 coding DNA: TGCGCCAGCAGCTTGTGGGGGATGAGGGGTCGAGAAGAGACCCAGTACTTC. It translates to CASSLWGMRGREETQYF.

V gene TRBV27 combines with J gene TRBJ2-7; tentative D call: TRBD1 (6 bases). The CDR3 spans 14 residues. CDR1 MNHEY and CDR2 SMNVEV come from the germline V gene (reference sequence). V was trimmed by 4 bases and J by 6 bases, leaving 16 bases between them. CDR3 DNA: TGTGCCAGCAGTTCCAACAGGGACCTCTCCGAGCAGTACTTC. Protein product: CASSSNRDLSEQYF.